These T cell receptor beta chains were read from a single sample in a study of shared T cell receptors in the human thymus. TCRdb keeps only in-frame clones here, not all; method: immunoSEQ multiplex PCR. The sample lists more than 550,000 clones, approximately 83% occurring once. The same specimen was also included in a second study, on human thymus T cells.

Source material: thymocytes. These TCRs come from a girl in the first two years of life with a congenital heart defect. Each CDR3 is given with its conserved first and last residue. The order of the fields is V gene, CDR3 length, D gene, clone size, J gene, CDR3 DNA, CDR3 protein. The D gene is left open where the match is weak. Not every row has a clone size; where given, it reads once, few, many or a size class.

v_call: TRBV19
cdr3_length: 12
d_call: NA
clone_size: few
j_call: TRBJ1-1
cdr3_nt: TGTGCCAGTAGTGGGGGCGAGACTGAAGCTTTCTTT
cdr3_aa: CASSGGETEAFF

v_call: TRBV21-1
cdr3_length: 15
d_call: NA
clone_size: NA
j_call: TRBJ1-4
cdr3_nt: TGTGCCAGCAGCAAAGAAAACAGAAGGGGTGAAAAACTGTTTTTT
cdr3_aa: CASSKENRRGEKLFF

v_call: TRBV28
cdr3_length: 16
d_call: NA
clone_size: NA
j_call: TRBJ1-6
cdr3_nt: TGTGCCAGCAGTTTCGCGGCCGCATGGGAGAATTCACCCCTCCACTTT
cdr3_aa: CASSFAAAWENSPLHF

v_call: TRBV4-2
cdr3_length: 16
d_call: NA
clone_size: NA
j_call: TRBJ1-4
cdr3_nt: TGTGCCAGCAGCCAAATTGGCACAGGCGATGATGAAAAACTGTTTTTT
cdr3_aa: CASSQIGTGDDEKLFF

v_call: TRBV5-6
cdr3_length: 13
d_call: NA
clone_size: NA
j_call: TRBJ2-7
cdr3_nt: TGTGCCAGCAGCTTGGAACAGTCCCACGAGCAGTACTTC
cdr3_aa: CASSLEQSHEQYF

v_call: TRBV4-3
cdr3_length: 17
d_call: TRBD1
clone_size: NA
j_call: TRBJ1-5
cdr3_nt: TGCGCCAGCAGCCAAGATTTGACAGGGGATAGCAATCAGCCCCAGCATTTT
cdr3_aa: CASSQDLTGDSNQPQHF

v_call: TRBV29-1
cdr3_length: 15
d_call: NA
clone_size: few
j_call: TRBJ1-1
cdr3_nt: TGCAGCGTTGAAGAAGGCAGGGCCCCGAACACTGAAGCTTTCTTT
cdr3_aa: CSVEEGRAPNTEAFF

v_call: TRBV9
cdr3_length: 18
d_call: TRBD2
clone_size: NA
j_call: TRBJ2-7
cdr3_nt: TGTGCCAGCAGCGTAGGAACGTGGGGGACTAGCGGTCCCTACGAGCAGTACTTC
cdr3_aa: CASSVGTWGTSGPYEQYF

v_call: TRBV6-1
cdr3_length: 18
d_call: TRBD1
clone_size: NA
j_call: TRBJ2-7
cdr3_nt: TGTGCCAGCAGTGAATGTTGCTTTTTTGGCAGGGGGCACAACGAGCAGTACTTC
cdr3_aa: CASSECCFFGRGHNEQYF

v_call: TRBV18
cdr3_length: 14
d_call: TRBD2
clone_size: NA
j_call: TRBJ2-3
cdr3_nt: TGTGCCAGCTCACCAGGGAGGGGAACAGATACGCAGTATTTT
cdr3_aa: CASSPGRGTDTQYF

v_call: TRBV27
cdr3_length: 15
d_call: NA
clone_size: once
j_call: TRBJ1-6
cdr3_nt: TGTGCCAGCAGTTTAACCCCAACGGGGTCTTCGGCCCTCCACTTT
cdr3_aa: CASSLTPTGSSALHF

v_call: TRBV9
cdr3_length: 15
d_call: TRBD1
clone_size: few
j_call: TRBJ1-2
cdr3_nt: TGTGCCAGCAGCGCCAACACGACAGGGTCCAATGGCTACACCTTC
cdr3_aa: CASSANTTGSNGYTF

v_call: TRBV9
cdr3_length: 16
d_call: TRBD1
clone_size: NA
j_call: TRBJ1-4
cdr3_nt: TGTGCCAGCAGCGTAGACAAGACAGGGGGTTTCGAAAAACTGTTTTTT
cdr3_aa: CASSVDKTGGFEKLFF

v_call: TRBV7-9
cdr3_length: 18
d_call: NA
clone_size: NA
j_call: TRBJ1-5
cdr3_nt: TGTGCCAGCAGCTTAGGGTCAGACCCGGACTATAGCAATCAGCCCCAGCATTTT
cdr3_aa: CASSLGSDPDYSNQPQHF

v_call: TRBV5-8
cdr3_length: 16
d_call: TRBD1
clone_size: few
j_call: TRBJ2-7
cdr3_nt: TGTGCCAGCAGCTTCCCCGGACAGGGGAAGGGCTACGAGCAGTACTTC
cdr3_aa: CASSFPGQGKGYEQYF

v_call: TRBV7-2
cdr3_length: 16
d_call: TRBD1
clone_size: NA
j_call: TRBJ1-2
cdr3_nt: TGTGCCAGCAGCTTAGAGTGGACAGGGGTTAGCTATGGCTACACCTTC
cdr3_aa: CASSLEWTGVSYGYTF

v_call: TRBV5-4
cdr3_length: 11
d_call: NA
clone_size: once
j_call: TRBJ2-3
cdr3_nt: TGTGCCAGCAGCTCGGCAGATACGCAGTATTTT
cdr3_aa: CASSSADTQYF